The 21 T cell receptor beta chains below were found in one sample sequenced in a study of Graves' ophthalmopathy and Graves' hyperthyroidism (dated by TCRdb to 2017 to 2018). This sample was sequenced with an Illumina HiSeq 2000. TCR beta CDR3 regions were amplified from RNA transcripts for repertoire sequencing. The first round of RT-PCR was done with HTBI primers and the Qiagen OneStep RT-PCR kit, and was followed by a second round of multiplex PCR, then size selection and purification. TCRdb handled the public reads itself, with Q25 trimming in fastp and clone calling in MiXCR, and kept productive beta chains. Rows with one shared CDR3 protein collapse into an entry with the most common genes and DNA. The sample includes fewer than 650,000 distinct CDR3 sequences, with 22% observed a single time. The ten largest clones add up to around 6.9% of the sample. Sequencing was done on a sample of peripheral blood. Receptors originate from a woman between 18 and 29 years old with stable Graves' hyperthyroidism. Some clones in this sample may be carry-over from other donors' samples. Donor details come from another sample of the same person, matched by shared clones.

As concerns this clonotype: A read error may explain this, as a much larger clone is one base away. The CDR3 spells CSARDPVLQVTGTEAFF. CDR3 nucleotide sequence: TGCAGTGCTAGAGATCCGGTTTTGCAGGTAACGGGAACTGAAGCTTTCTTT. The chain has TRBV20-1 and TRBJ1-1; no reliable D call. CDR3 size: 17 residues. Looked up from germline, CDR1 is DFQATT and CDR2 is SNEGSKA (reference sequence). V dropped 0 bases and J dropped 5 bases, with 22 bases sitting between them.

This clonotype came up a few times. This chain uses TRBV12-3 or TRBV12-4 with TRBJ2-7; D unresolved. This CDR3 has 13 residues. Between the trimmed V and J ends, which lost 5 bases and 2 bases, there was a span of 10 bases. The CDR3 region has the DNA TGTGCCAGCAGTCCGACGGTGCCCTACGAGCAGTACTTC. It codes for CASSPTVPYEQYF.

This clonotype occurred many times. The chain carries TRBV28 and TRBJ2-5; 8 nucleotides agree with TRBD2. Germline trimming cut 3 bases from V and 4 bases from J; bases unmatched to any gene: 7. Germline CDR1 reads MDHEN; CDR2 reads SYDVKM. CDR3 length: 15 residues. This chain's CDR3 is CASSFPVAGRETQYF. The CDR3 DNA reads TGTGCCAGCAGTTTTCCAGTAGCGGGGCGAGAGACCCAGTACTTC. The full variable domain, completed using reference TRBV28 and TRBJ2-5, is DVKVTQSSRYLVKRTGEKVFLECVQDMDHENMFWYRQDPGLGLRLIYFSYDVKMKEKGDIPEGYSVSREKKERFSLILESASTNQTSMYLCASSFPVAGRETQYFGPGTRLLVL.

About this clonotype: A much larger clone lies a single base off, so this may be a read error. The chain couples TRBV7-9 to TRBJ1-1, with D perhaps matching TRBD1 (5 bases). The germline V gene has CDR1 SEHNR and CDR2 FQNEAQ (reference sequence). The CDR3 loop spans 11 amino acids. The CDR3: CSSSSTVEAFF. The CDR3, as DNA: TGTTCCAGCAGTTCGACAGTTGAGGCTTTCTTT.

In this sample, this clonotype turned up once. The chain uses TRBV7-8 and TRBJ2-5; TRBD1 matches 10 bases. V trimming: 5 bases; J trimming: 5 bases; junction bases outside the gene matches: 14. Germline V gene sequence: CDR1 SGHVS, CDR2 FQNEAQ. This CDR3 comprises 17 residues. CDR3 bases: TGTGCCAGCAGCCCCGGGACAGGGGTCCGTTATGGGGAGACCCAGTACTTC. Its protein is CASSPGTGVRYGETQYF.

As to this clonotype: Possible read error: a much larger clone is one base away. The chain uses TRBV12-3 or TRBV12-4 and TRBJ1-6, with D possibly being TRBD1 (6 bases). This CDR3 has 13 residues. The CDR3 loop reads CASNQGRNSPLRF. The CDR3 nucleotides are TGTGCCAGCAACCAGGGGAGGAATTCACCCCTCCGCTTT.

This clonotype has at least ten counts. The V and J genes are TRBV11-2 and TRBJ2-7; the match to TRBD1 covers 8 bases. The V gene end was trimmed by 2 bases and the J gene end by 2 bases; junction bases not matched to a gene: 8. The CDR3 runs to 16 residues. The germline gives CDR1 SGHAT, CDR2 FQNNGV. CDR3 DNA: TGTGCCAGCAGCTTAATTCTAGGGACAGGTCCCTACGAGCAGTACTTC. It encodes CASSLILGTGPYEQYF.

This clonotype occurred many times. CDR3 coding DNA: TGTGCCAGCAGCAAGGACAGCAATCAGCCCCAGCATTTT. It specifies CASSKDSNQPQHF. The chain is built from TRBV12-3 or TRBV12-4 and TRBJ1-5; D ambiguous. This CDR3 region has 13 residues. Trimming took 6 bases from V and 1 from J, leaving 7 bases between them.

At least ten counts were recorded for this clonotype. V usage is TRBV28 and J usage is TRBJ1-1; D unresolved. The CDR3 is made up of 14 amino acids. The V and J ends lost 4 bases and 3 bases respectively, with 12 bases between them. Per germline, CDR1 MDHEN and CDR2 SYDVKM. The CDR3 region has the DNA TGTGCCAGCAGTTCACTACACGGATACACTGAAGCTTTCTTT. Its translation: CASSSLHGYTEAFF.

This clonotype showed up many times. This chain links TRBV5-1 with TRBJ2-5; D not resolved. This CDR3 is built from 13 residues. The germline CDR1 and CDR2 sequences are SGHRS and YFSETQ. Deletions cut 2 bases from V and 2 bases from J, with 7 bases between. CDR3: CASSFKPQETQYF. The CDR3, as DNA: TGCGCCAGCAGCTTCAAGCCACAAGAGACCCAGTACTTC.

This clonotype was seen a few times. The CDR3 sequence is CASRKDRARETQYF. The CDR3 DNA is TGTGCCAGCAGGAAGGACAGGGCGCGAGAGACCCAGTACTTC. The V gene is TRBV6-1, the J gene TRBJ2-5, with TRBD1 identical over 8 bases. The CDR3 runs 14 residues. V lost 6 bases to trimming and J lost 4 bases; unmatched junction nucleotides: 7. Germline values: CDR1 MNHNS, CDR2 SASEGT.

At least ten counts were recorded for this clonotype. This chain connects TRBV5-1 to TRBJ2-7, with TRBD2 matching over 8 bases. The CDR3 extends over 15 amino acids. Germline-derived CDR1 and CDR2 are SGHRS and YFSETQ. V lost 0 bases, J lost 6 bases, and 8 bases stayed unmatched. The CDR3 coding sequence is TGCGCCAGCAGCTTGGAGCTAGCGGCGGGAGGCGAGCAGTACTTC. This codes for CASSLELAAGGEQYF. Supplemented by reference TRBV5-1 and TRBJ2-7, the full variable domain reads KAGVTQTPRYLIKTRGQQVTLSCSPISGHRSVSWYQQTPGQGLQFLFEYFSETQRNKGNFPGRFSGRQFSNSRSEMNVSTLELGDSALYLCASSLELAAGGEQYFGPGTRLTVT.

This clonotype was observed at least ten times. V is TRBV24-1 and J is TRBJ2-7; possible D gene TRBD1, 5 bases. V lost 5 bases, J lost 2 bases, and 9 bases lay in between. Germline-derived CDR1 and CDR2 are KGHDR and SFDVKD. CDR3 length: 13 residues. CDR3 coding DNA: TGTGCCACCAGTGTATCAGGGACCTACGAGCAGTACTTC. Translation gives CATSVSGTYEQYF.

The V and J genes are TRBV7-3 and TRBJ2-7, with 7 bases matching TRBD1. The J segment lost 3 bases and the V segment lost 5 bases, leaving 16 bases of the junction unmatched. The CDR3 sequence is 17 residues long. Germline CDR1 is SGHTA and CDR2 is FQGTGA. In nucleotides, the CDR3 is TGTGCCAGCAGCCAGCGGACAGGCGACGGGGTCCTCTACGAGCAGTACTTC. This translates into CASSQRTGDGVLYEQYF.

This clonotype was recorded at least ten times. This rearrangement joins TRBV7-2 to TRBJ2-5; 7 bases map to TRBD1. Germline V gives CDR1 SGHTA, CDR2 FQGNSA. The CDR3 is made up of 14 amino acids. V shed 5 bases, J shed 2 bases, and the junction held 5 bases outside the gene matches. This chain's CDR3 is CASSRGQVQETQYF. Here the CDR3 DNA reads TGTGCCAGCAGCCGAGGACAGGTTCAAGAGACCCAGTACTTC.

This clonotype was recorded at least ten times. The V and J genes are TRBV6-1 and TRBJ2-7; D is possibly TRBD1 or TRBD2 (5 bases each). The CDR3 contains 15 residues. CDR1 MNHNS and CDR2 SASEGT come from the germline V gene. Trimming removed 1 base at V and 6 bases at J, with 16 bases between. The CDR3 region is CASSEGGFGLREQYF. CDR3 DNA sequence: TGTGCCAGCAGTGAAGGGGGGTTTGGCCTACGCGAGCAGTACTTC.

The sample holds many counts of this clonotype. The J gene is TRBJ1-1, the V gene TRBV6-1; D unresolved. The germline V gene encodes CDR1 MNHNS and CDR2 SASEGT. This CDR3 is 13 amino acids long. As DNA, the CDR3 is TGTGGCTTACACCCCCGAGGGAACACTGAAGCTTTCTTT. This gives the protein CGLHPRGNTEAFF.

The sample holds many counts of this clonotype. The V call is TRBV4-1, the J call TRBJ2-2; D is unresolved. Trimming stripped 2 bases from V and 5 bases from J, with 9 bases between. The CDR3 loop spans 14 amino acids. Germline V CDR1 and CDR2: MGHRA, YSYEKL. The CDR3 nucleotides read TGCGCCAGCAGCCAATGGACCGGGACCGGGGAGCTGTTTTTT. Its protein is CASSQWTGTGELFF.

This clonotype was seen ten or more times. The chain joins TRBV7-9 to TRBJ2-7; 7 positions agree with TRBD1. The CDR3 has 15 amino acids. CDR1 is SEHNR, CDR2 FQNEAQ, per germline (reference sequence). V shed 5 bases and J 3 bases; nucleotides not matched to a gene: 10. The DNA of the CDR3 is TGTGCCAGCAGCCATAGTGGGACAGTGGTCTACGAGCAGTACTTC. Its protein product is CASSHSGTVVYEQYF. Full variable domain (remainder filled in from reference TRBV7-9 and TRBJ2-7): DTGVSQNPRHKITKRGQNVTFRCDPISEHNRLYWYRQTLGQGPEFLTYFQNEAQLEKSRLLSDRFSAERPKGSFSTLEIQRTEQGDSAMYLCASSHSGTVVYEQYFGPGTRLTVT.

The chain uses TRBV9 and TRBJ2-2; 9 bases match TRBD1. This CDR3 spans 15 amino acids. Germline-derived CDR1 and CDR2 are SGDLS and YYNGEE. Trimming took 6 bases from V and 2 from J; bases not matched to a gene: 5. CDR3 sequence reads: CASTRGQGNTGELFF. In nucleotides, the CDR3 is TGTGCCAGCACTAGGGGACAGGGTAACACCGGGGAGCTGTTTTTT.

This clonotype was recorded many times. The chain is built from TRBV15 and TRBJ2-7, with D tentatively TRBD1 (6 bases). Trimming took 4 bases from V and 3 from J, leaving 16 bases between them. The CDR3 is made up of 15 amino acids. Germline V gives CDR1 LNHNV, CDR2 YYDKDF (reference sequence). CDR3 protein: CATSTGQSPHYEQYF. CDR3 nucleotide sequence: TGTGCCACCAGCACTGGACAGTCACCACACTACGAGCAGTACTTC.